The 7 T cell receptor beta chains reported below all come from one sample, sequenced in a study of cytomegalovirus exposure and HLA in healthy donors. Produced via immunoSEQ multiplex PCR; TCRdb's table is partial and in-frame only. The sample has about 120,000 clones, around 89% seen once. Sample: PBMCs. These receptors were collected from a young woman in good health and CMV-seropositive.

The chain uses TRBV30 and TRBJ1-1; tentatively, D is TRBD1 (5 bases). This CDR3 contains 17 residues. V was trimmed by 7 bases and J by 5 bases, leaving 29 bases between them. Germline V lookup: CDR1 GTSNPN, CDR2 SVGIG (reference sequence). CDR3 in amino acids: CAYLKRTSPGRWTEAFF. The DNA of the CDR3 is TGTGCCTACCTAAAACGGACATCGCCTGGGCGATGGACTGAAGCTTTCTTT.

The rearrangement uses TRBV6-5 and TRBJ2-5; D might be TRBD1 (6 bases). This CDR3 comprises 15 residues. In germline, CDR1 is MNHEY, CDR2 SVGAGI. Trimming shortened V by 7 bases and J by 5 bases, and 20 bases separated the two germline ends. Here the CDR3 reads CASTYLGGSEETQYF. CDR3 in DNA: TGTGCCAGCACCTACCTAGGGGGTAGTGAGGAGACCCAGTACTTC.

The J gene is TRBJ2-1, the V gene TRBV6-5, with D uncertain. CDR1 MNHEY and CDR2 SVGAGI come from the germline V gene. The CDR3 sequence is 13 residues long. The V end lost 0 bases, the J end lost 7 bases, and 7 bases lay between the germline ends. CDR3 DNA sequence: TGTGCCAGCAGTTACTCGATACAGAATGAGCAGTTCTTC. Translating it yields CASSYSIQNEQFF.

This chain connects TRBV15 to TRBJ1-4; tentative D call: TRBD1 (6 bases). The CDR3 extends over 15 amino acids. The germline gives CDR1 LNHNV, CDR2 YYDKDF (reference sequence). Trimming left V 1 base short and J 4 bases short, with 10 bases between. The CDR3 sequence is CATSRGGTLNEKLFF. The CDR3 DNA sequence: TGTGCCACCAGCAGAGGTGGGACACTTAATGAAAAACTGTTTTTT.

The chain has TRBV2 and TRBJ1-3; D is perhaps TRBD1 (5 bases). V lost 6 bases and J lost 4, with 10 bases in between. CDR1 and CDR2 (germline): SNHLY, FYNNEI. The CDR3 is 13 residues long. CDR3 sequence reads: CASRFREGNTIYF. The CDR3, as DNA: TGTGCCAGCAGATTCAGGGAAGGAAACACCATATATTTT.

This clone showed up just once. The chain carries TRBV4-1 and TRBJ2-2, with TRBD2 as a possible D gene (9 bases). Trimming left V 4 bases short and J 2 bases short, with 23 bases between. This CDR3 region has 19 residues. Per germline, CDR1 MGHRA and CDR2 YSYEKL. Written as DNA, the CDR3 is TGCGCCAGCAGCCTCCCCAGGGGGCGGGAGGGCCTAAACACCGGGGAGCTGTTTTTT. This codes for CASSLPRGREGLNTGELFF.

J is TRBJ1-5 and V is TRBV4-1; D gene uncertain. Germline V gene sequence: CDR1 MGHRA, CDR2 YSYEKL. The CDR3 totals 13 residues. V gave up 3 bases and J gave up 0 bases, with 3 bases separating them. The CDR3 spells CASSHHSNQPQHF. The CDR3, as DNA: TGCGCCAGCAGCCACCATAGCAATCAGCCCCAGCATTTT.